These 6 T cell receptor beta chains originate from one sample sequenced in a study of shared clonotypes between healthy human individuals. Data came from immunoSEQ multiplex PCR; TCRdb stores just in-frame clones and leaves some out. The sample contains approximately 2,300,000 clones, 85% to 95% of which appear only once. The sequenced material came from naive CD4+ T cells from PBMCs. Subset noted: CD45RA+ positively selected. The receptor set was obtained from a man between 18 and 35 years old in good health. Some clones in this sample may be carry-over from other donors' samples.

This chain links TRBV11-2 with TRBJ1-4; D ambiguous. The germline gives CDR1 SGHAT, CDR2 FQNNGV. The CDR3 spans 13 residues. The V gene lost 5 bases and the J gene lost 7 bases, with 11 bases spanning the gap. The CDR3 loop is CASSPPFFEKLFF. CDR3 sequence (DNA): TGTGCCAGCAGCCCCCCGTTCTTTGAAAAACTGTTTTTT.

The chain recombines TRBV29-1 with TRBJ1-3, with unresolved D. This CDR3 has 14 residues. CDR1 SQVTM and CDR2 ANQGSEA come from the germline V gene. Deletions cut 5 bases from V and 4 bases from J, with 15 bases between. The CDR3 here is CSVSPGSTGNTIYF. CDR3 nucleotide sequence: TGCAGCGTTAGTCCGGGGTCAACAGGAAACACCATATATTTT.

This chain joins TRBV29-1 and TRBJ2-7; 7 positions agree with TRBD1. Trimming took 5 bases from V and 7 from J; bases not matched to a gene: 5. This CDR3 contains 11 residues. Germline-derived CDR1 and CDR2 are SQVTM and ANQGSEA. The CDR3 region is CSVQTGIEQYF. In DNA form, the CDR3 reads TGCAGCGTTCAGACAGGGATTGAGCAGTACTTC.

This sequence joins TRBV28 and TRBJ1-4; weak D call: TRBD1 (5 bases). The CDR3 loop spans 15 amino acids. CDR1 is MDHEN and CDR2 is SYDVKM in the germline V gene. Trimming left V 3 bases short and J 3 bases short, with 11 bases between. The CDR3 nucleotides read TGTGCCAGCAGTTTCCAGGGCGGGTCTAATGAAAAACTGTTTTTT. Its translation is CASSFQGGSNEKLFF.

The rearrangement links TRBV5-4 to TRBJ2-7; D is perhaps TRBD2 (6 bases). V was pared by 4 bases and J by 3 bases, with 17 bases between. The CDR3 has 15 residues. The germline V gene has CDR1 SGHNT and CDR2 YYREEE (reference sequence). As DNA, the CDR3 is TGTGCCAGCAGCAGGGGTGTCGGGAGCCTCTACGAGCAGTACTTC. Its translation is CASSRGVGSLYEQYF.

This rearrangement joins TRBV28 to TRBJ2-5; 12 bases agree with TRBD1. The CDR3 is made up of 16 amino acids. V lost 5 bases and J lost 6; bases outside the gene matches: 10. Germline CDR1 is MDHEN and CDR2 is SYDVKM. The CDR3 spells CASSTPGQGAGKTQYF. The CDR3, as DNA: TGTGCCAGCAGTACGCCGGGACAGGGGGCGGGAAAGACCCAGTACTTC. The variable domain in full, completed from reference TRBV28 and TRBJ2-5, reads DVKVTQSSRYLVKRTGEKVFLECVQDMDHENMFWYRQDPGLGLRLIYFSYDVKMKEKGDIPEGYSVSREKKERFSLILESASTNQTSMYLCASSTPGQGAGKTQYFGPGTRLLVL.